The sequence of this TCR beta chain was determined in a study of shared clonotypes between healthy human individuals. Regarding the study as a whole: Naive subsets typically showed greater estimated richness than memory subsets.

Per sorted-subset replicate PCR, input was approximately 0.2 ug DNA, representing tens of thousands of T cell genomes. Profiled with immunoSEQ multiplex PCR; TCRdb holds only in-frame clones, not every one. The sample yields a few million clones, around nine tenths seen once. Note on this clone: Its antigen is undetermined.

The specimen sequenced was naive CD4+ T cells sorted from blood. Subset defined: CD45RA+ positively selected. The TCR comes from a young man in good health.

The CDR3, as DNA: TGTGCCATCAAAGGTAGGCTAGCGGATGAGCAGTTCTTC. It translates to CAIKGRLADEQFF. This chain joins TRBV10-3 and TRBJ2-1; 7 nucleotides line up with TRBD2. The germline V gene encodes CDR1 ENHRY and CDR2 SYGVKD. The CDR3 has 13 amino acids. J was trimmed by 8 bases and V by 7 bases; bases with no gene match: 8.